The sequence of this T cell receptor (beta chain) was determined in a study of T cell repertoires in cytomegalovirus infection. Study-wide background: Both CMV infection and a matching HLA type were indicated by public TCR beta signatures.

TCRdb fed the reads into MiXCR, producing one record per CDR3 protein. The table has hundreds of thousands of distinct CDR3 sequences, roughly 36% seen once; the top ten hold 18%. This clonotype was seen a few times. Its cognate antigen is unknown. Trimming took 5 bases from V and 0 from J, leaving 14 bases between them. In germline, CDR1 is SEHNR, CDR2 FQNEAQ (reference sequence). The CDR3 runs 16 residues. The V gene is TRBV7-9, the J gene TRBJ1-3; D gene uncertain. Sample: cultured PBMCs, taken from culture after CMV antigen stimulation. This sequence was found in a human donor in good health (CMV status not recorded). Some clones in this sample may be carry-over from other donors' samples. CDR3 bases: TGTGCCAGCAGCCCTAAACGGTTTCTCTCTGGAAACACCATATATTTT. Residues: CASSPKRFLSGNTIYF.